This passage covers 14 T cell receptor beta chains from one sample sequenced in a study of Siglec-9 on CD8 T cells in melanoma. This table comes from immunoSEQ multiplex PCR, and its TCRdb copy is limited to in-frame clones, with some not included. The sample includes almost 30,000 clones, 80% seen only once; the top ten take roughly 6.3%. Sequenced material: Siglec-9- CD8+ T cells sorted from blood. The receptor set was obtained from a human donor in good health.

V usage is TRBV12-5 and J usage is TRBJ2-1; no clear D. Trimming stripped 6 bases from V and 5 bases from J, with 17 bases between. The CDR3 spans 15 residues. Germline values: CDR1 LGHNT, CDR2 FRNRAP. The CDR3 sequence is CASGSDPIGHNEQFF. Here the CDR3 DNA reads TGTGCTAGTGGCTCAGACCCAATCGGCCACAATGAGCAGTTCTTC. Full variable domain (remainder filled in from reference TRBV12-5 and TRBJ2-1): DARVTQTPRHKVTEMGQEVTMRCQPILGHNTVFWYRQTMMQGLELLAYFRNRAPLDDSGMPKDRFSAEMPDATLATLKIQPSEPRDSAVYFCASGSDPIGHNEQFFGPGTRLTVL.

The genes are TRBV30 and TRBJ2-3, with 9 positions matching TRBD2. V trimming: 4 bases; J trimming: 1 base; junction bases outside the gene matches: 3. The CDR3 length is 14 residues. In germline, CDR1 is GTSNPN, CDR2 SVGIG (reference sequence). CDR3 in DNA: TGTGCCTGGAAGTCTAGCGGGGGCACAGATACGCAGTATTTT. Translating it yields CAWKSSGGTDTQYF. The entire variable domain, with the rest obtained from reference TRBV30 and TRBJ2-3, is as follows: SQTIHQWPATLVQPVGSPLSLECTVEGTSNPNLYWYRQAAGRGLQLLFYSVGIGQISSEVPQNLSASRPQDRQFILSSKKLLLSDSGFYLCAWKSSGGTDTQYFGPGTRLTVL.

The chain uses TRBV7-9 and TRBJ2-2, with D tentatively TRBD2 (6 bases). The CDR3 totals 17 residues. The V end lost 4 bases, the J end lost 7 bases, and 22 bases lay between the germline ends. Looked up from germline, CDR1 is SEHNR and CDR2 is FQNEAQ (reference sequence). The CDR3 region has the DNA TGTGCCAGCAGCTCTAGCGCAACCCCGGAGGGGATCGGGGAGCTGTTTTTT. Protein: CASSSSATPEGIGELFF.

J is TRBJ2-1 and V is TRBV11-3; D is perhaps TRBD2 (5 bases). Trimming left V 8 bases short and J 10 bases short, with 15 bases between. The CDR3 spans 12 residues. Germline V gives CDR1 SGHNT, CDR2 YENEEA. The CDR3, as DNA: TGTGCCAGCTCGGGTGAGGGTAGCGAGCAGTTCTTC. Encoded protein: CASSGEGSEQFF.

The CDR3 nucleotides read TGCGCCAGCAGTGAGGGGTCCGGGGAGCTGTTTTTT. It specifies CASSEGSGELFF. The chain recombines TRBV10-2 with TRBJ2-2; D remains unclear. Germline assignment: CDR1 WSHSY and CDR2 SAAADI. This CDR3 contains 12 residues. Trimming left V 2 bases short and J 6 bases short, with 4 bases between.

The gene calls are TRBV4-1 and TRBJ1-2; maybe TRBD1 (6 bases). The V gene's germline CDR1 is MGHRA and CDR2 YSYEKL. Deletions cut 0 bases from V and 4 bases from J, with 15 bases between. The CDR3 is 16 residues long. CDR3 residues: CASSQDPGRGSYGYTF. CDR3 sequence (DNA): TGCGCCAGCAGCCAAGATCCGGGCAGGGGAAGCTATGGCTACACCTTC.

The V and J genes are TRBV27 and TRBJ1-5; no clear D gene. Trimming took off 2 bases at V and 2 bases at J, with 10 bases between the two ends. The CDR3 consists of 15 residues. In germline, CDR1 is MNHEY, CDR2 SMNVEV (reference sequence). The CDR3 protein is CASSLGLSGNQPQHF. The CDR3 DNA is TGTGCCAGCAGTTTAGGGTTATCGGGCAATCAGCCCCAGCATTTT.

This chain joins TRBV6-5 and TRBJ2-7; 8 positions agree with TRBD1. CDR1 and CDR2 from the germline V gene are MNHEY and SVGAGI. V trimming: 1 base; J trimming: 2 bases; junction bases outside the gene matches: 4. The length of the CDR3 is 15 residues. The CDR3 DNA follows: TGTGCCAGCAGTTACTTGGGACAGGAGACCTACGAGCAGTACTTC. It is translated as CASSYLGQETYEQYF.

The chain carries TRBV6-5 and TRBJ1-2; 10 nucleotides match TRBD1. The germline V gene encodes CDR1 MNHEY and CDR2 SVGAGI. This CDR3 has 15 amino acids. Unmatched junction bases numbered 6, after V lost 6 bases and J lost 2 bases. CDR3 bases: TGTGCCAGCAGGCAGCGGGACAGGGGAAACTATGGCTACACCTTC. It codes for CASRQRDRGNYGYTF.

The chain employs TRBV6-5 and TRBJ2-7, with 8 bases that match TRBD1. Per the germline V gene, CDR1 is MNHEY and CDR2 is SVGAGI. V lost 6 bases and J lost 4; bases outside the gene matches: 8. The CDR3 runs to 14 residues. The CDR3 DNA follows: TGTGCCAGCAGGACGACAGGGGTACCGTACGAGCAGTACTTC. This gives the protein CASRTTGVPYEQYF.

The CDR3 nucleotides are TGTGCCAGCAGTTTAGACGGGACAGGGTACACCGGGGAGCTGTTTTTT. Its protein is CASSLDGTGYTGELFF. V is TRBV28 and J is TRBJ2-2; 9 positions agree with TRBD1. Per germline, CDR1 MDHEN and CDR2 SYDVKM. Unmatched junction bases numbered 4, after V lost 2 bases and J lost 3 bases. This CDR3 contains 16 residues.

V is TRBV20-1 and J is TRBJ2-1, with TRBD2 matching over 7 bases. The CDR3 spans 10 residues. CDR1 DFQATT and CDR2 SNEGSKA come from the germline V gene (reference sequence). J gave up 9 bases and V 6 bases, and 2 bases lay outside the gene matches. The CDR3 DNA sequence: TGCAGTGCCGGGAGGTTTGAGCAGTTCTTC. Its protein product is CSAGRFEQFF.

This chain links TRBV6-1 with TRBJ2-1; TRBD1 might be the D (5 bases). The CDR3 spans 14 residues. V was trimmed by 5 bases and J by 0 bases, leaving 8 bases between them. The V gene's germline CDR1 is MNHNS and CDR2 SASEGT. The CDR3: CASSLTGSYNEQFF. The CDR3 DNA reads TGTGCCAGCAGTCTCACAGGCTCCTACAATGAGCAGTTCTTC.

A single count supports this clone. This chain joins TRBV28 and TRBJ2-7, with D possibly matching TRBD1 (6 bases). This CDR3 comprises 16 residues. Per the germline V gene, CDR1 is MDHEN and CDR2 is SYDVKM. V was trimmed by 7 bases and J by 3 bases, leaving 22 bases between them. CDR3 residues: CASTHTGTRGLYEQYF. Written as DNA, the CDR3 is TGTGCCAGCACCCACACGGGGACCAGGGGTCTCTACGAGCAGTACTTC.